Described below is a single T cell receptor beta chain sequence and its context. The specificity of this receptor is unknown. Base qualities are not provided; no much larger clone lies one nucleotide away. This specimen comes from a study of cytomegalovirus exposure and HLA in healthy donors (dated by TCRdb to 2016 to 2017). Background on the whole study: An earlier analysis of about 560 of the donors reported over 250 Gb of sequence data and approximately 120 million unique TCR beta sequences obtained from approximately 180 million T cells. Rather than drawing on any new phenotypic data, the later analysis identified candidate immune exposures from TCR beta sequences and the way those sequences occurred across donors. A handful of DR-DQ haplotypes were handled as single units for association and clustering because linkage in the cohort was strong. HLA typing covered class I and class II loci at four-digit resolution. High-throughput TCR immunosequencing, statistical association of individual TCRs with disease status, and machine learning were combined to predict cytomegalovirus infection status. In addition to the first cohort of roughly 670 subjects, a separate validation cohort of about 120 different subjects was used. A later analysis re-examined previously published TCR beta repertoires from 600 to 700 donors and added high-resolution HLA genotyping to investigate patterns of TCR occurrence. The aim of the study was to test whether cataloging public T cell receptors could identify signatures of past pathogen exposure. Among some 400 genotyped donors of the cohort, an average of about 240,000 unique TCR beta nucleotide sequences were sequenced per donor, roughly 18% of them non-productive. About 280 gigabases of sequencing data and around 80 million unique TCR sequences made up an early release that covered several hundred HLA-typed donors. Genome-wide SNP genotypes for about 65% of the 666 donors were used in a later genetic analysis, which treated that subset as a discovery cohort. All discovery cohort repertoires had been generated on a single sequencing platform. Donor age, sex, ethnicity and CMV serostatus were compiled together with the repertoire data. The number of typed donors differed by locus: about 620-630 for A, B, C, DRB1 and DQB1; approximately 540 for DQA1; roughly 600 for DPA1; and 400 to 480 for DPB1. An earlier analysis of some 500 of the donors applied high-throughput TCR beta sequencing to assess whether each TCR beta V gene segment acted as functional or pseudogenic. The study profiled the T cell repertoires of more than 500 subjects by immunosequencing and related them to cytomegalovirus serostatus. Of the approximately 400 genotyped donors, over 70% fell in the genetic ancestry cluster associated with self-reported Caucasian donors. The research as a whole found: In the study, roughly 160 TCR beta chains were listed as associated with cytomegalovirus. The earlier analysis of some 560 of the donors excluded around 17 rarely observed V segments, including chromosome 9 orphons, because counts were too low. Because HLA typing was missing for some donors at each locus, association tests included only the typed subset. Assigning TCR associations to individual alleles was difficult when HLA alleles, especially DR and DQ, strongly co-occurred. A later genetic analysis associated a missense DCLRE1C variant with V-gene and J-gene trimming of TCR beta chains, and an independent cohort replicated the association. Sequencing depth was assumed to be roughly uniform across donors in the presence/absence analyses, though that assumption may not hold. The classifier was reported to diagnose cytomegalovirus status with high specificity and sensitivity in both the original and validation cohorts. Compared with equally common non-associated chains, HLA-associated TCR beta chains in a later analysis were more clonally expanded and had lower generation probabilities. Compared with the approximately 670-donor mean, donors in an Asian-associated ancestry cluster had fewer N-insertions in productive TCRs, according to a later genetic analysis. In a later analysis, several top co-occurrence clusters were reported to appear linked to parvovirus B19, influenza, CMV and Epstein-Barr virus. Most CMV-associated TCR beta chains appeared to be HLA-restricted in a later analysis, and the HLA associations seemed to be driven largely by CMV exposure. Some IMGT-functional V segments, including TRBV6-2 and TRBV6-3, could not be distinguished by the 87-base-pair reads and were therefore excluded. Correlated functional status among segregating V segments might be attributable to linkage disequilibrium, but an unknown experimental factor could not be ruled out. CMV serostatus was the only immune exposure information available for the cohort. In an earlier analysis of about 540 of the donors, most TCR beta V segments were observed in productive rearrangements about 90% or about 30% of the time, broadly matching IMGT annotations. The sequencing pipeline was judged likely to have produced a cluster of highly shared sequence variants as a technical artifact. In vitro tests confirmed that a few of the cytomegalovirus-associated TCR beta chains recognize cytomegalovirus antigens. According to a later analysis, TCR association rates differed among HLA loci, with DRB1 alleles showing the most associated TCRs and HLA-C alleles showing the fewest. The cohort was sequenced for TCR beta chains only, and without alpha or paired-chain data the features that could be detected were limited. The authors suggested that the approach could potentially be generalized to other disease states and immunological phenotypes. A further reported finding was that TCR beta sequences accurately predicted the HLA-A and HLA-B alleles for most subjects in the first cohort. A later analysis associated around 16,000 TCR beta sequences with specific HLA alleles at a false discovery rate of 0.05. Most TCR sequences were seen in very few donors, while some public TCRs were found in many individuals.

CDR1 and CDR2 are read off the germline V gene as MGHRA and YSYEKL. The CDR3 runs 16 residues from the cysteine to the phenylalanine. The CDR3 DNA has 48 bases and is translated from base 1. V was cut back by 2 bases and J by 0 bases, leaving a gap of 11 bases between them. Library creation used the immunoSEQ multiplex PCR assay. For the multiplex PCR, a mixture combining 60 forward primers for TCR Vbeta segments and 13 reverse primers for TCR Jbeta segments was used. The CDR3 region of rearranged TCR beta genes was amplified from genomic DNA with a multiplex PCR assay. The Illumina HiSeq System was used to sequence the amplified TCR beta libraries as 87-base-pair reads. In the paper's pipeline: Across the 500 to 850 repertoires, a later analysis counted approximately 83 million unique TCR beta chains, 8.5 million to 12 million of which were shared by at least two donors. A nearest-neighbor algorithm error-corrected the raw reads and collapsed the reads into unique sequences, merging closely related sequences to remove PCR and sequencing errors. To assign V, D and J gene segments, CDR3 sequences were aligned to IMGT reference sequences. For a sequence to be retained, a match of at least six nucleotides was required to both a V gene segment and a J gene segment. Rearrangements were called productive when the CDR3 lacked stop codons and stayed in frame with V and J; all others were non-productive. CDR3 was defined according to IMGT convention as the region running from the second conserved V-encoded cysteine to the conserved J-encoded phenylalanine. Sequences without an unambiguous match to a single V gene segment were excluded from the earlier analysis of 450 to 650 of the donors. In an earlier analysis of 587 of the donors, a V segment was called functional when productive rearrangements were above 56.7%, and segregating when the standard deviation between donors exceeded 5%. To diagnose cytomegalovirus status from the catalog of TCR beta chain sequences, a statistical classification framework was built. In a later analysis, V and J genes were assigned by comparing TCR nucleotide sequences against IMGT/GENE-DB human TR gene sequences. In a later analysis, CDR3 sequences and most-parsimonious VDJ recombination scenarios were assigned using the TCRdist pipeline. A later analysis defined each TCR beta chain by its CDR3 amino acid sequence plus V-gene family, and excluded reads lacking a unique V-gene family. To address suspected cross-contamination and a sequencing artifact, a later analysis removed several hundred highly shared, low-generation-probability nucleotide sequences. In a later analysis, a clonal expansion index was calculated for each public chain from normalized within-repertoire ranks of inferred template counts. In a later analysis, generation probabilities were computed using a VDJ recombination model fitted to out-of-frame rearrangements, and the results were checked against IGoR. Hypergeometric tests were used in a later analysis to score TCR-TCR, TCR-HLA and TCR-CMV co-occurrence, with a repertoire-size bias correction applied to the TCR pairs. To estimate false discovery rates, a later analysis permuted the HLA or CMV assignments 20 times. A later analysis grouped co-occurring TCRs with DBSCAN, adding TCRdist sequence similarity when clustering within HLA-allele-positive subsets. Co-occurrence clustering excluded repertoires with fewer than 30,000 or more than 120,000 public chains, plus five with anomalous nucleotide sharing. Imported from immuneACCESS, the table was reduced by TCRdb to in-frame sequences with V and J called. These copies leave out some clones; in studies compared against another copy, an unresolved V gene accounts for under half, and the cause of the remainder is not known. V and J calls and clone size are as listed in that table; D and trimming were resolved from the DNA. The sample has some 200,000 clones on record, approximately 59% of them singletons. 2.5% to 3.5% of the sample rests with the top ten.

In total, fewer than 750 healthy bone marrow donors made up the cohort. Cohort members were all nominally healthy when sampled, although unrecorded immune exposures were likely present. The donor was CMV seronegative and was included in the group of under 450 seronegative cohort members. A peripheral blood sample was provided by each donor, and peripheral blood mononuclear cells were used for TCR beta sequencing. The Qiagen DNeasy Blood Extraction Kit was used to extract genomic DNA from the blood cell samples. This clonotype was sampled from a man in his forties in good health and CMV-seronegative. The V and J genes are TRBV4-1 and TRBJ1-3; there is no confident call for the D gene. The sequencing input was PBMCs. At the DNA level, the sequence is TGCGCCAGCAGCCAATCCAGCACTAACTCTGGAAACACCATATATTTT. This encodes CASSQSSTNSGNTIYF.